These 29 T cell receptor beta chains originate from one sample sequenced in a study of technical replicates of blood from a handful of donors. The data were produced by immunoSEQ multiplex PCR, yet TCRdb's version contains in-frame clones alone and is incomplete. This sample has over 55,000 clones, with almost 98% found just once. Material: T cells isolated from PBMCs. All receptors come from a human donor in good health.

This chain connects TRBV6-5 to TRBJ2-1; 10 bases map to TRBD1. The CDR3 has 15 amino acids. J was trimmed by 2 bases and V by 5 bases; bases with no gene match: 3. Looked up from germline, CDR1 is MNHEY and CDR2 is SVGAGI. The CDR3 DNA sequence: TGTGCCAGCAGTAGGGGACAGGGGCCCTACAATGAGCAGTTCTTC. The encoded protein is CASSRGQGPYNEQFF.

A single count supports this clone. Here the CDR3 reads CASSSRTSGLLDYNEQFF. The CDR3 nucleotides are TGTGCCAGCAGCTCCCGGACTAGCGGCCTTCTTGACTACAATGAGCAGTTCTTC. The chain couples TRBV13 to TRBJ2-1; 10 nucleotides agree with TRBD2. There are 18 residues in the CDR3. The ends lost 4 bases at V and 3 bases at J; junction bases unmatched: 12. The germline gives CDR1 PRHDT, CDR2 FYEKMQ (reference sequence).

The V call is TRBV19, the J call TRBJ1-1; 8 bases map to TRBD1. The germline V gene encodes CDR1 LNHDA and CDR2 SQIVND (reference sequence). With V trimmed by 3 bases and J by 5 bases, 8 bases remained unmatched. CDR3 length: 15 amino acids. This chain's CDR3 is CASSISRTGQTEAFF. The CDR3 bases are TGTGCCAGTAGTATTTCTCGGACAGGGCAAACTGAAGCTTTCTTT.

The genes are TRBV7-2 and TRBJ1-5; 9 bases align to TRBD1. Looked up from germline, CDR1 is SGHTA and CDR2 is FQGNSA. Trimming cost V 5 bases and J 7 bases; bases outside gene matches: 18. The CDR3 is made up of 18 amino acids. The CDR3 bases are TGTGCCAGCAGCGAATACCCCAGCCGACAGGGGGTTGAACAGCCCCAGCATTTT. Translation: CASSEYPSRQGVEQPQHF.

This chain connects TRBV10-3 to TRBJ2-5; possibly TRBD1 for D (6 bases). This CDR3 has 12 amino acids. Germline lookup yields CDR1 ENHRY and CDR2 SYGVKD. Trimming took 6 bases from V and 4 from J, leaving 9 bases between them. The CDR3 DNA reads as TGTGCCATCAGACAGGGTGGAGAGACCCAGTACTTC. As protein: CAIRQGGETQYF.

The DNA of the CDR3 is TGTGCCAGCAGCTTAACCCGGACACAGCACACTGAAGCTTTCTTT. Its protein product is CASSLTRTQHTEAFF. This sequence joins TRBV7-3 and TRBJ1-1; TRBD1 is a possible D gene (5 bases). The CDR3 sequence is 15 residues long. Looked up from germline, CDR1 is SGHTA and CDR2 is FQGTGA. Trimming pared 0 bases from V and 3 bases from J, leaving 11 bases between.

The chain joins TRBV29-1 to TRBJ2-7, with 7 bases fitting TRBD1. The CDR3 consists of 14 residues. The germline gives CDR1 SQVTM, CDR2 ANQGSEA. Losses at the gene ends were 4 bases for V and 3 bases for J; bases not matched to a gene: 9. The CDR3: CSVAVTGTIYEQYF. The CDR3 coding sequence is TGCAGCGTTGCCGTGACAGGGACCATCTACGAGCAGTACTTC.

V is TRBV5-1 and J is TRBJ1-2; 9 bases line up with TRBD1. Germline CDR1 reads SGHRS; CDR2 reads YFSETQ. The ends lost 0 bases at V and 5 bases at J; junction bases unmatched: 5. The CDR3 is made up of 15 amino acids. CDR3 sequence: CASSLVVTGGYGYTF. CDR3 nucleotides: TGCGCCAGCAGCTTGGTGGTGACAGGGGGGTATGGCTACACCTTC.

This clone was counted between two and nine times. The chain carries TRBV29-1 and TRBJ1-1; tentatively, D is TRBD1 (5 bases). Germline values: CDR1 SQVTM, CDR2 ANQGSEA. The CDR3 runs to 11 residues. Trimming took off 8 bases at V and 1 base at J, with 8 bases between the two ends. CDR3 nucleotide sequence: TGCAGCCCGACAGAGAACACTGAAGCTTTCTTT. Its translation: CSPTENTEAFF.

The V call is TRBV5-1, the J call TRBJ2-1, with TRBD2 matching over 8 bases. The junction had 7 bases not matched to a gene; V was cut back by 4 bases and J by 7 bases. This CDR3 comprises 14 residues. Per the germline V gene, CDR1 is SGHRS and CDR2 is YFSETQ. CDR3 coding DNA: TGCGCCAGCAGCGTGGCGGGAGGCAGTAATGAGCAGTTCTTC. Residues: CASSVAGGSNEQFF.

This clone was picked up one time. The chain recombines TRBV7-3 with TRBJ1-2, with a weak D call TRBD1 (5 bases). The CDR3 has 15 residues. Germline CDR1 reads SGHTA; CDR2 reads FQGTGA. Trimming took 2 bases from V and 5 from J, leaving 15 bases between them. CDR3 sequence: CASSLQPTTAYGYTF. In DNA form, the CDR3 reads TGTGCCAGCAGCTTACAGCCTACGACAGCTTATGGCTACACCTTC.

The gene calls are TRBV27 and TRBJ1-2; possibly TRBD1 for D (5 bases). CDR3 size: 12 residues. The germline V gene encodes CDR1 MNHEY and CDR2 SMNVEV (reference sequence). Trimming shortened V by 0 bases and J by 6 bases, and 5 bases separated the two germline ends. The CDR3 DNA reads as TGTGCCAGCAGTTTATCAGGGGATGGCTACACCTTC. Amino acid sequence: CASSLSGDGYTF.

The CDR3 loop is CASSAGTSIPYNEQFF. In DNA, the CDR3 is TGTGCCAGCAGCGCCGGGACTTCTATCCCCTACAATGAGCAGTTCTTC. The chain combines TRBV9 with TRBJ2-1, with a possible D match to TRBD2 (6 bases). CDR3 length: 16 amino acids. Trimming removed 3 bases from V and 2 bases from J, with 15 bases in between. CDR1 and CDR2 (germline): SGDLS, YYNGEE.

J is TRBJ2-7 and V is TRBV10-3; D might be TRBD1 (6 bases). Trimming shortened V by 0 bases and J by 3 bases, and 12 bases separated the two germline ends. The CDR3 spans 15 residues. Germline CDR1 reads ENHRY; CDR2 reads SYGVKD. In nucleotides, the CDR3 is TGTGCCATCAGTGAGTCCACGGGACACCTCTACGAGCAGTACTTC. Its protein product is CAISESTGHLYEQYF.

The chain employs TRBV7-2 and TRBJ1-2; perhaps TRBD1 as D (5 bases). Per the germline V gene, CDR1 is SGHTA and CDR2 is FQGNSA. The CDR3 runs to 13 residues. The V end lost 2 bases, the J end lost 8 bases, and 12 bases lay between the germline ends. CDR3 loop: CASSLTVQEGYTF. The CDR3 region has the DNA TGTGCCAGCAGCTTAACCGTACAGGAGGGCTACACCTTC.

The chain uses TRBV2 and TRBJ2-7, with D possibly TRBD2 on 5 matching bases. The CDR3 contains 13 residues. V lost 6 bases and J 1 base, leaving 10 bases between the germline ends. Germline CDR1 SNHLY, CDR2 FYNNEI. The CDR3 sequence is CASRDGMSYEQYF. For the CDR3, the DNA is TGTGCCAGCAGAGACGGGATGTCCTACGAGCAGTACTTC.

CDR3 residues: CASSQEGRGYETQYF. CDR3 sequence (DNA): TGCGCCAGCAGCCAAGAAGGAAGAGGGTACGAGACCCAGTACTTC. This chain connects TRBV4-1 to TRBJ2-5, with TRBD2 as a possible D gene (5 bases). V lost 0 bases to trimming and J lost 5 bases, with 13 bases between them. The CDR3 contains 15 residues. The germline V gene has CDR1 MGHRA and CDR2 YSYEKL.

This clone was detected only once. This chain connects TRBV30 to TRBJ1-1, with D possibly being TRBD1 (6 bases). The CDR3 extends over 13 amino acids. Trimming cost V 4 bases and J 0 bases, with 9 bases left between them. CDR1 is GTSNPN and CDR2 is SVGIG in the germline V gene (reference sequence). The CDR3 protein is CAWNSGVNTEAFF. Here the CDR3 DNA reads TGTGCCTGGAATTCAGGGGTGAACACTGAAGCTTTCTTT.

This chain uses TRBV9 with TRBJ2-1, with 9 bases matching TRBD2. Germline lookup yields CDR1 SGDLS and CDR2 YYNGEE. CDR3 length: 15 residues. Trimming cost V 0 bases and J 8 bases; bases outside gene matches: 6. The CDR3, as DNA: TGTGCCAGCAGCGTAGAGGGACTAGCCTTCGATGAGCAGTTCTTC. This encodes CASSVEGLAFDEQFF. Drawing the rest from reference TRBV9 and TRBJ2-1, the complete variable domain is DSGVTQTPKHLITATGQRVTLRCSPRSGDLSVYWYQQSLDQGLQFLIQYYNGEERAKGNILERFSAQQFPDLHSELNLSSLELGDSALYFCASSVEGLAFDEQFFGPGTRLTVL.

The chain couples TRBV4-1 to TRBJ2-6; 9 positions match TRBD1. With V trimmed by 5 bases and J by 3 bases, 8 bases remained unmatched. CDR1 is MGHRA and CDR2 is YSYEKL in the germline V gene. The CDR3 sequence is 17 residues long. The CDR3 here is CASSGTGTLFGANVLTF. CDR3 bases: TGCGCCAGCAGCGGGACAGGGACGCTATTTGGGGCCAACGTCCTGACTTTC.

The chain carries TRBV4-2 and TRBJ2-7, with D possibly being TRBD1 (6 bases). CDR3 size: 15 residues. Trimming removed 4 bases at V and 7 bases at J, with 20 bases between. Germline V gene lookup returns CDR1 LGHNA and CDR2 YNFKEQ. The CDR3 region is CASSLSSGASWEQYF. CDR3 bases: TGTGCCAGCAGCCTATCTTCAGGGGCCTCGTGGGAGCAGTACTTC.

This rearrangement joins TRBV19 to TRBJ2-7; 10 nucleotides agree with TRBD1. CDR1 LNHDA and CDR2 SQIVND come from the germline V gene (reference sequence). The CDR3 runs to 15 residues. V lost 0 bases to trimming and J lost 3 bases; unmatched junction nucleotides: 2. The CDR3 nucleotides read TGTGCCAGTAGTATAGAAGGGACAGGGGTCTACGAGCAGTACTTC. Amino acid sequence: CASSIEGTGVYEQYF.

This chain connects TRBV9 to TRBJ1-5, with 7 bases that match TRBD1. The length of the CDR3 is 15 residues. V lost 2 bases to trimming and J lost 4 bases; unmatched junction nucleotides: 6. The germline CDR1 and CDR2 sequences are SGDLS and YYNGEE. The DNA for the CDR3 is TGTGCCAGCAGCGTGGGCCGGGGACAGAATCAGCCCCAGCATTTT. Amino acids: CASSVGRGQNQPQHF.

The rearrangement joins TRBV30 to TRBJ1-2; 9 nucleotides line up with TRBD1. CDR1 is GTSNPN and CDR2 is SVGIG in the germline V gene (reference sequence). This CDR3 has 17 amino acids. Trimming removed 4 bases from V and 5 bases from J; junction bases left unmatched: 17. The DNA of the CDR3 is TGTGCCTGGACAGGGACAGGGTTCAAGGGAGAAGTATATGGCTACACCTTC. Amino acids: CAWTGTGFKGEVYGYTF.

The rearrangement joins TRBV4-1 to TRBJ2-6, with D tentatively TRBD2 (6 bases). The CDR3 is made up of 17 amino acids. Germline V gene lookup returns CDR1 MGHRA and CDR2 YSYEKL. The ends were cut back, 2 bases at V and 5 bases at J, with 16 bases in the middle. The CDR3: CASSQRGTAGRANVLTF. In DNA form, the CDR3 reads TGCGCCAGCAGCCAACGGGGGACGGCTGGGAGGGCCAACGTCCTGACTTTC.

The chain combines TRBV2 with TRBJ2-7; 8 positions agree with TRBD1. There are 15 residues in the CDR3. V lost 7 bases and J lost 2; bases outside the gene matches: 10. The germline V gene encodes CDR1 SNHLY and CDR2 FYNNEI. CDR3 in amino acids: CASTRPGQGPYEQYF. The DNA for the CDR3 is TGTGCCAGCACCCGCCCCGGACAGGGACCCTACGAGCAGTACTTC. The full variable domain, with the rest looked up from reference TRBV2 and TRBJ2-7, is EPEVTQTPSHQVTQMGQEVILRCVPISNHLYFYWYRQILGQKVEFLVSFYNNEISEKSEIFDDQFSVERPDGSNFTLKIRSTKLEDSAMYFCASTRPGQGPYEQYFGPGTRLTVT.

In this sample, this clone turned up once. This sequence joins TRBV5-1 and TRBJ2-7; maybe TRBD1 (5 bases). CDR1 is SGHRS, CDR2 YFSETQ, per germline. CDR3 length: 17 amino acids. Trimming removed 1 base at V and 2 bases at J, with 19 bases between. The CDR3 bases are TGCGCCAGCAGCTTGAGGACACCTCTTAACTCAGCCTACGAGCAGTACTTC. It is translated as CASSLRTPLNSAYEQYF. Variable domain in full (rest from reference TRBV5-1 and TRBJ2-7): KAGVTQTPRYLIKTRGQQVTLSCSPISGHRSVSWYQQTPGQGLQFLFEYFSETQRNKGNFPGRFSGRQFSNSRSEMNVSTLELGDSALYLCASSLRTPLNSAYEQYFGPGTRLTVT.

The chain couples TRBV29-1 to TRBJ2-1; D unclear. Germline V gene sequence: CDR1 SQVTM, CDR2 ANQGSEA. V was shortened by 3 bases and J by 7 bases, with 10 bases between the two germline ends. The CDR3 is made up of 12 amino acids. This CDR3 reads CSVESPRNEQFF. The CDR3 nucleotides are TGCAGCGTTGAGTCCCCGAGGAATGAGCAGTTCTTC.

This sequence joins TRBV4-1 and TRBJ1-1, with 7 bases identical to TRBD1. V lost 4 bases, J lost 1 base, and 3 bases stayed unmatched. This CDR3 contains 14 residues. Per germline, CDR1 MGHRA and CDR2 YSYEKL. CDR3 region: CASSRQGGNTEAFF. The CDR3 nucleotides read TGCGCCAGCAGCCGCCAGGGGGGGAACACTGAAGCTTTCTTT.